These T cell receptor beta chains were read from a single sample in a study of T cell clusters in autoimmune cytopenias. From the multiplex PCR reads, TCRdb lists one entry per CDR3 protein and no DNA. In all, the sample yields approximately 9,400 distinct CDR3 sequences. The material sequenced was peripheral blood. The receptor set was obtained from a human donor with an autoimmune cytopenia or autoimmune hepatitis (not recorded which). CDR3s include the opening cysteine and the closing phenylalanine or tryptophan. Size tells how often a clone was seen (once, few, many) or the class of an expanded clone, and some rows leave it out.

v_call	clone_size	j_call	cdr3_aa
TRBV10-3	.	TRBJ1-1	CAIKQGSNTEAFF
TRBV6-1	.	TRBJ1-5	CAAHPGDVFYSNQPQHF
TRBV19	medium-sized	TRBJ2-5	CASRQAGETQYF
TRBV20-1	.	TRBJ2-3	CSARATSGSPDTQYF
TRBV6-5	medium-sized	TRBJ2-1	CASSTSGPYNEQFF
TRBV6-2/TRBV6-3	.	TRBJ2-7	CASKPGLALYEQYF
TRBV7-9	.	TRBJ2-2	CASTKKGTANTGELFF
TRBV4-2	.	TRBJ2-1	CASSQGLVGNEQFF
TRBV5-5	medium-sized	TRBJ2-5	CASSPASGEIQETQYF
TRBV7-6	.	TRBJ2-5	CATAPGVKETQYF
TRBV12-3/TRBV12-4	medium-sized	TRBJ2-2	CASRDRGSYGELFF
TRBV12-3/TRBV12-4	.	TRBJ1-5	CASSLGSGSNQPQHF
TRBV7-2	.	TRBJ2-3	CASSLSNRDTQYF
TRBV19	medium-sized	TRBJ1-2	CASSMGNSNYGYTF
TRBV6-5	medium-sized	TRBJ2-7	CASSYEQGSYEQYF
TRBV19	medium-sized	TRBJ2-1	CASSIVSGSAYNEQFF
TRBV18	medium-sized	TRBJ2-1	CASSPTTSGVGVSNEQFF
TRBV19	medium-sized	TRBJ2-1	CASSIIDQGNYNEQFF
TRBV20-1	.	TRBJ2-1	CSASRGYNEQFF
TRBV4-3	.	TRBJ1-1	CASSQPSRGNTEAFF
TRBV10-2	.	TRBJ2-2	CASSEAGGLVTGELFF
TRBV6-4	medium-sized	TRBJ1-5	CATTREGRQPQHF
TRBV30	.	TRBJ2-5	CAWSRDRGGRETQYF
TRBV5-5	medium-sized	TRBJ2-2	CASSYDSYQRTGELFF
TRBV5-4	.	TRBJ2-5	CASSKDPSGGVKETQYF
TRBV18	.	TRBJ1-4	CASSPKQPNEKLFF
TRBV11-2	.	TRBJ2-3	CASSLGVAGALTDTQYF
TRBV27	medium-sized	TRBJ2-7	CASSLDRDYEQYF
TRBV5-4	.	TRBJ2-4	CASSVQGALKNIQYF
TRBV28	.	TRBJ1-2	CASSPQGLRGGSYGYTF
TRBV29-1	medium-sized	TRBJ1-1	CSVARDLNTEAFF
TRBV20-1	.	TRBJ2-1	CSASSVAGSYNEQFF
TRBV19	medium-sized	TRBJ1-2	CASSPGTGVASGYTF
TRBV7-9	.	TRBJ2-1	CASSFRDNEQFF
TRBV18	.	TRBJ2-5	CASTSTGKETQYF
TRBV7-2	.	TRBJ1-4	CASSSQGSHNEKLFF
TRBV14	.	TRBJ1-1	CASSLTGSLGTEAFF
TRBV6-2/TRBV6-3	.	TRBJ2-1	CASSSGTGREQFF
TRBV20-1	.	TRBJ2-3	CSAAGTGATDTQYF
TRBV27	.	TRBJ2-1	CASTSRREGYNEQFF
TRBV5-6	.	TRBJ1-1	CASSLGRKNTEAFF
TRBV28	.	TRBJ2-1	CASRPGDSSSYNEQFF